The 5 T cell receptor beta chains listed next were all sequenced from one sample in a study of cytomegalovirus exposure and HLA in healthy donors. A multiplex PCR was run with 60 Vbeta primers and 13 Jbeta primers. Data came from immunoSEQ multiplex PCR; TCRdb stores just in-frame clones and leaves some out. This repertoire shows some 120,000 clones, around 74% found once; its top ten account for 2.5% to 3.5%. Sequencing input: PBMCs. The receptors here all came from a man aged 30 to 39 in good health and CMV-seronegative.

This clone has more than one count but fewer than ten. The chain couples TRBV7-3 to TRBJ1-1, with D maybe TRBD1 (6 bases). Trimming cost V 3 bases and J 5 bases, with 16 bases left between them. The length of the CDR3 is 15 residues. Germline CDR1 is SGHTA and CDR2 is FQGTGA. The CDR3 sequence: CASSFGKGGRTEAFF. Written as DNA, the CDR3 is TGTGCCAGCAGCTTCGGTAAGGGGGGGAGGACTGAAGCTTTCTTT.

This clone appeared a single time. This chain joins TRBV9 and TRBJ2-5; D perhaps matches TRBD1 (6 bases). Trimming took off 0 bases at V and 5 bases at J, with 17 bases between the two ends. Germline loops: CDR1 SGDLS, CDR2 YYNGEE. This CDR3 is 16 amino acids long. The CDR3 protein is CASSVGTVTYKETQYF. The DNA of the CDR3 is TGTGCCAGCAGCGTAGGGACAGTCACCTATAAGGAGACCCAGTACTTC. Looking up the rest from reference TRBV9 and TRBJ2-5 gives the full variable domain: DSGVTQTPKHLITATGQRVTLRCSPRSGDLSVYWYQQSLDQGLQFLIQYYNGEERAKGNILERFSAQQFPDLHSELNLSSLELGDSALYFCASSVGTVTYKETQYFGPGTRLLVL.

J is TRBJ1-2 and V is TRBV7-8; no firm D call. V lost 1 base, J lost 9 bases, and 12 bases lay in between. This CDR3 is 13 amino acids long. Germline V gene sequence: CDR1 SGHVS, CDR2 FQNEAQ. As DNA, the CDR3 is TGTGCCAGCAGCTTAGGGACCGGGAGGCGCTACACCTTC. Protein sequence: CASSLGTGRRYTF.

The chain carries TRBV6-5 and TRBJ2-7, with D maybe TRBD1 (6 bases). Deletions cut 2 bases from V and 0 bases from J, with 14 bases between. Germline V gene sequence: CDR1 MNHEY, CDR2 SVGAGI. The CDR3 has 16 residues. CDR3 DNA: TGTGCCAGCAGTTACAGTGCAGGGGAAAGCTCCTACGAGCAGTACTTC. Encoded protein: CASSYSAGESSYEQYF.

For this clone: Here the CDR3 omits its conserved ending phenylalanine or tryptophan, so a read error is the likely source. The chain carries TRBV27 and TRBJ1-2, with TRBD1 matching 11 bases. The CDR3 contains 15 residues. Germline V gene lookup returns CDR1 MNHEY and CDR2 SMNVEV (reference sequence). V shed 5 bases, J shed 7 bases, and the junction held 9 bases outside the gene matches. The CDR3 protein is CASSLRDRGTGGYTV. As DNA, the CDR3 is TGTGCCAGCAGTCTACGGGACAGGGGGACTGGTGGCTACACCGTC.